The entry that follows covers one TCR beta chain sequence. The clone's antigen remains unknown. Base qualities were left out, and no much larger clone turns up one base away. V is pared back by 4 bases and J by 0 bases, with 10 bases lying between the germline termini. The CDR3 runs 14 residues from the cysteine to the phenylalanine. CDR3 DNA only is kept here, 42 bases in frame from base 1. CDR1 and CDR2 are read off the germline V gene as MGHRA and YSYEKL. The library was made by the immunoSEQ multiplex PCR assay. Genomic DNA from the sorted T-cell subsets was used to amplify and sequence rearranged TCR beta chain products. The paper's data handling went like this. Shannon entropy and Simpson indices were used to measure how diverse the repertoire of productive TCR beta rearrangements was. Clonal expansion was assessed using the summed frequency of the 100 most abundant productive TCR beta clonotypes among total reads. A self-reactivity index based on amino acid usage at CDR3beta positions 6 and 7 was applied to the TRB repertoires. Two-way ANOVA was used for repertoire analyses, and Student t or Mann-Whitney tests were used for flow cytometric analyses. TCRdb retrieved this table from immuneACCESS and kept in-frame rearrangements only. Not all clones are present; in checked studies, unresolved V genes account for under half, and no reason is known for the remainder. V, J and clone size were drawn from that table, and D and trimming were deduced from the DNA. In this sample the table shows about 28,000 clones, around 90% of which occur a single time. Jointly, the top ten make up 0.7% to 0.95% of the sample.

These data belong to a study of regulatory and conventional T cells in RAG deficiency (dated by TCRdb to the late 2010s). Context from the whole study: The study used high-throughput TCR beta sequencing to compare repertoire diversity and composition of Treg, conventional CD4+ and CD8+ T cells between RAG-deficient patients and healthy controls. Findings and caveats that apply to the study as a whole: Compared with control T-cell subpopulations, RAG-deficient patients had much lower Shannon entropy and higher Simpson indices. Some T-cell subset analyses were not done for some subjects. Unique TCR beta sequences from Treg cells were roughly 94-fold fewer in Omenn syndrome and CID/AS patients than controls, versus around 9.1-fold for other subsets. All patient T-cell subsets had shorter CDR3 lengths; Omenn syndrome patients showed >80% Treg-Tconv repertoire overlap at nucleotide and amino acid level. Rather than being bona fide Treg cells, the sorted CD25-high CD127-low cells in Omenn syndrome patients may represent peripherally activated cells.

Before genomic DNA was extracted, regulatory T cells were isolated from blood as CD4+CD25-high CD127-low cells. Eight or nine healthy control donors were used as the comparison group for repertoire analyses. The sample was also reused in another study, on regulatory T cells. As described in the second report: The multiplex PCR relied on 52 forward TRBV primers and 13 reverse TRBJ primers, and amplification bias was corrected through assay-based and computational methods. Repertoires from patients had restricted unique TRB V-J pairs and skewed V and J gene usage, with the strongest effect in regulatory T cells. The study compared T-cell receptor beta repertoires of sorted regulatory, conventional CD4+ and CD8+ T cells between CD3G-deficient patients and healthy controls. Ficoll density separation was used to isolate peripheral blood mononuclear cells. Rearranged TRB loci were amplified from genomic DNA by multiplex PCR within the immunoSEQ assay. TRB amplicons were sequenced using an Illumina HiSeq platform. Raw sequences were error-filtered and aligned to reference gene sequences by custom algorithms and were subsequently analyzed with the immunoSEQ online tools. Frequencies of productive and nonproductive TRB rearrangements were evaluated among both unique and total sequences. For group comparisons, t tests, Mann-Whitney tests or two-way ANOVA were performed in Prism software.

Material: Tregs sorted from blood. The chain employs TRBV4-1 and TRBJ2-7; the D gene is not confidently resolved. This TCR was sampled from a human donor in good health. CDR3 protein: CASSPRIDSYEQYF. The DNA sequence is TGCGCCAGCAGCCCTCGGATAGACTCCTACGAGCAGTACTTC.